The clone carrying this TCR beta chain was seen a few times. From 5'RACE with constant-segment primers came TCR alpha and TCR beta cDNA libraries that carried sample barcodes and UMIs. TCRdb re-called the 5' RACE reads with MiXCR, one entry per CDR3 protein. Of 250,000 or so distinct CDR3 sequences in the sample, 15% to 20% are singletons; the top ten hold 23%. This sample stems from a study of T-cell memory formation after mild COVID-19. The sample consisted of PBMCs or a T cell subset sorted from them (not recorded which). This clonotype originated in a man younger than 35 who had mild COVID-19 (a few samples of this study predate the infection). Cell type and time point are not known.

As DNA, the CDR3 is TGCGCCAGCAGCTTAACGATAAGCGGGGGCCCAGATACGCAGTATTTT. Protein product: CASSLTISGGPDTQYF. The genes are TRBV5-1 and TRBJ2-3; 8 bases fit TRBD2. The CDR3 covers 16 residues. Germline V gives CDR1 SGHRS, CDR2 YFSETQ. The junction had 9 bases not matched to a gene; V was cut back by 2 bases and J by 4 bases.